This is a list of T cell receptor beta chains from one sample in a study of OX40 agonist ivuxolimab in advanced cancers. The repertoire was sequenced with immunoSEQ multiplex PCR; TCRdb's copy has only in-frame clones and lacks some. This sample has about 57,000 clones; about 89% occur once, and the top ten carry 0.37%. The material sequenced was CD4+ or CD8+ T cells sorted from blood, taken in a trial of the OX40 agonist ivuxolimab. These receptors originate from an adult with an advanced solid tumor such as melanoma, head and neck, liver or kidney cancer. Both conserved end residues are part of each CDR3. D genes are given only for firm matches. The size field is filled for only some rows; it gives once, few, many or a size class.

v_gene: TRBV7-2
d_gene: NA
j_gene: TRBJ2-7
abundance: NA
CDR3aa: CASSRLSDFYEQYF
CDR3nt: TGTGCCAGCAGCCGCCTATCGGATTTTTACGAGCAGTACTTC

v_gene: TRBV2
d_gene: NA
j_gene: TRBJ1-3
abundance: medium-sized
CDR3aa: CASSEPRSGNTIYF
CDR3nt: TGTGCCAGCAGTGAACCGCGGTCTGGAAACACCATATATTTT

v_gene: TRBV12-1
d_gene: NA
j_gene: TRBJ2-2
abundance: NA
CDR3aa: CASSLKPKTRTGELFF
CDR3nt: TGTGCCAGCAGCCTGAAGCCAAAGACCAGAACCGGGGAGCTGTTTTTT

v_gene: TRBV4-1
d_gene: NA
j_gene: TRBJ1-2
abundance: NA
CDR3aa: CASSQDRPPPRWGYGYTF
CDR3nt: TGCGCCAGCAGCCAAGATCGACCCCCTCCGAGATGGGGCTATGGCTACACCTTC

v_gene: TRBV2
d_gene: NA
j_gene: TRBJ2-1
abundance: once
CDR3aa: CASSVSAHNEQFF
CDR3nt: TGTGCCAGCAGTGTGTCGGCGCACAATGAGCAGTTCTTC

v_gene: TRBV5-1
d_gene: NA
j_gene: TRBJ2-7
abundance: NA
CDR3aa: CASSLAVGMREQYF
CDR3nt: TGCGCCAGCAGCTTGGCCGTAGGGATGCGGGAGCAGTACTTC

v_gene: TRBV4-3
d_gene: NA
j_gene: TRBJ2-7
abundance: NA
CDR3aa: CASSQDGGEQYF
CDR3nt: TGCGCCAGCAGCCAAGATGGGGGCGAGCAGTACTTC

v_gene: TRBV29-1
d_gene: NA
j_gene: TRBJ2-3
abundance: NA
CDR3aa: CSVHKWGSTDTQYF
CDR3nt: TGCAGCGTACACAAATGGGGGAGCACAGATACGCAGTATTTT

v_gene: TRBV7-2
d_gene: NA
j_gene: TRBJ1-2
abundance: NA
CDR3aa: CASSLNTIPYGYTF
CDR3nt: TGTGCCAGCAGCTTGAACACAATCCCCTATGGCTACACCTTC

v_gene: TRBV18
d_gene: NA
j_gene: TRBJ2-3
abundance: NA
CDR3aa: CASSPLGETTDTQYF
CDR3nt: TGTGCCAGCTCACCACTGGGGGAGACCACAGATACGCAGTATTTT

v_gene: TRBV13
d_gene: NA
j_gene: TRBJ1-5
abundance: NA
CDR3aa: CASSSRQNNQPQHF
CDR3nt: TGTGCCAGCAGTTCCCGACAGAATAATCAGCCCCAGCATTTT

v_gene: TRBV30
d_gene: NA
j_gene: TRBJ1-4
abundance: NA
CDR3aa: CAWRRRRGVEKLFF
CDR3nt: TGTGCCTGGAGGCGGCGGAGGGGGGTCGAAAAACTGTTTTTT

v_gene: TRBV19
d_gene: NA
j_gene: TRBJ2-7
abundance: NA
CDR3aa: CASSRGGNYEQYF
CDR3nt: TGTGCCAGTTCCCGTGGGGGAAACTACGAGCAGTACTTC

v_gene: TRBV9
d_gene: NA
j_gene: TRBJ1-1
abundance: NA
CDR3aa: CASSVGPSNTEAFF
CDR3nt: TGTGCCAGCAGCGTAGGGCCGTCGAACACTGAAGCTTTCTTT

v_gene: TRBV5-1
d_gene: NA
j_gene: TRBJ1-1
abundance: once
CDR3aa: CASSFDRNTEAFF
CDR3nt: TGCGCCAGCAGCTTTGACAGGAACACTGAAGCTTTCTTT

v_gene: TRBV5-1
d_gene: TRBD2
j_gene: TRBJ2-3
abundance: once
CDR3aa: CASSLGISGTSTDTQYF
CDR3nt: TGCGCCAGCAGCTTGGGGATTAGCGGGACTAGCACAGATACGCAGTATTTT

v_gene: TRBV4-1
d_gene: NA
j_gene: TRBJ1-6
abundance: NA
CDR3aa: CASSPSPLNRLGSPLHF
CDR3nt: TGCGCCAGCAGCCCTTCCCCGTTAAACAGGTTAGGTTCACCCCTCCACTTT

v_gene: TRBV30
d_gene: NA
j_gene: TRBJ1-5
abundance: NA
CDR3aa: CAWSVPAHYQPQHF
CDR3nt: TGTGCCTGGAGTGTACCGGCACACTATCAGCCCCAGCATTTT

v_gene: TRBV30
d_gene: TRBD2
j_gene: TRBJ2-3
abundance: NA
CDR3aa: CAWTSGGTDTQYF
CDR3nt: TGTGCCTGGACTAGCGGGGGCACAGATACGCAGTATTTT

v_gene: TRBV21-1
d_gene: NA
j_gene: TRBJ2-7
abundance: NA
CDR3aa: CASSPWDTFSYEQYF
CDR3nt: TGTGCCAGCAGCCCCTGGGACACTTTCTCCTACGAGCAGTACTTC

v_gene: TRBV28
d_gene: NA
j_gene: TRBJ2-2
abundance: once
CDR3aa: CASSIPGTINTGELFF
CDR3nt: TGTGCCAGCAGTATACCCGGGACAATTAACACCGGGGAGCTGTTTTTT

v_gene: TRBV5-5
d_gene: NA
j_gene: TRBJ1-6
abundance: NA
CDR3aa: CATGSGDNNSPLHF
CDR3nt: TGTGCCACCGGCTCAGGGGATAATAATTCACCCCTCCACTTT

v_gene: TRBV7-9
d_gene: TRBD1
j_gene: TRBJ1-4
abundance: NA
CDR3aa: CASSRNRWDRRDEKLFF
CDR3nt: TGTGCCAGCAGCCGCAATCGGTGGGACAGGAGAGATGAAAAACTGTTTTTT

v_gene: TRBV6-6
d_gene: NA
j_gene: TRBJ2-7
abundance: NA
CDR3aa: CASSYSGGSSYEQYF
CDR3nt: TGTGCCAGCAGTTATTCTGGAGGAAGCTCCTACGAGCAGTACTTC

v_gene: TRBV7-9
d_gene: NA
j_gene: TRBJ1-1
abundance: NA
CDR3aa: CASSPDRWNTEAFF
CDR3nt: TGTGCCAGCAGCCCCGACAGATGGAACACTGAAGCTTTCTTT

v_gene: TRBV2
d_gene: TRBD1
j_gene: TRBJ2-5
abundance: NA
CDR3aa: CASRGLTGDQETQYF
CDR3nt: TGTGCCAGCAGGGGCCTTACAGGGGACCAAGAGACCCAGTACTTC

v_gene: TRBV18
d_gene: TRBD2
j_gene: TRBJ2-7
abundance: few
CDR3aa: CASSQTSGEGEQYF
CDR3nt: TGTGCCAGCTCACAAACTAGCGGGGAAGGGGAGCAGTACTTC

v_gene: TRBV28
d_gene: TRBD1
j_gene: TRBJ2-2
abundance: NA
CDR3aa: CASSSAGTGTGELFF
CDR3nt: TGTGCCAGCAGCTCCGCCGGGACAGGCACCGGGGAGCTGTTTTTT

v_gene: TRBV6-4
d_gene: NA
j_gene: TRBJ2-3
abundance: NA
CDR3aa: CASSDRGHGTDTQYF
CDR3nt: TGTGCCAGCAGTGACCGGGGGCACGGCACAGATACGCAGTATTTT

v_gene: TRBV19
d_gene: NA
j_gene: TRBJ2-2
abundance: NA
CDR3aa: CATSTANTGELFF
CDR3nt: TGTGCCACCTCGACTGCGAACACCGGGGAGCTGTTTTTT

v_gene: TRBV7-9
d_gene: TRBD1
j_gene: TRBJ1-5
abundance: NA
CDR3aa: CASSLARQGFFNQPQHF
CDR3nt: TGTGCCAGCAGCTTAGCGAGACAGGGGTTTTTTAATCAGCCCCAGCATTTT